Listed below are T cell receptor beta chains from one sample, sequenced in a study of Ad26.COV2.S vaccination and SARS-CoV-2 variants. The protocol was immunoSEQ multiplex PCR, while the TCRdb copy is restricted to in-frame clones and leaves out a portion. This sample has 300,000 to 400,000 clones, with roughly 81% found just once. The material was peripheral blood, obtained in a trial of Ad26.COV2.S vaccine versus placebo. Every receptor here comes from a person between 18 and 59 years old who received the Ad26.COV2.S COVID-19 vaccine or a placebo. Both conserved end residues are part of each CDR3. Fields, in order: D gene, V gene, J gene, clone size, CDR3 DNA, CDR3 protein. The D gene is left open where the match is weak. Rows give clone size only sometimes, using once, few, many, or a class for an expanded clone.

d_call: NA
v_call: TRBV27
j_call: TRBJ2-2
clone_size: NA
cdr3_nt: TGTGCCAGCAGAAGAACCGGGACTGGCTTGTCCGGGGAGCTGTTTTTT
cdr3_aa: CASRRTGTGLSGELFF

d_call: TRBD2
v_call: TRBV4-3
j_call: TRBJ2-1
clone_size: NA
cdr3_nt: TGCGCCAGCAGCCAAACCGTGGCGGGAGACCTAGACAATGAGCAGTTCTTC
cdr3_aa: CASSQTVAGDLDNEQFF

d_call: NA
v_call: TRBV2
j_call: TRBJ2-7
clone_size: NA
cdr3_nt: TGTGCCAGCAGTGAAGGGGGGGGCGTCTACGAGCAGTACTTC
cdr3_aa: CASSEGGGVYEQYF

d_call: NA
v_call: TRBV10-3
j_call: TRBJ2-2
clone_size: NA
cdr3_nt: TGTGCCATCAGTGAGCCGTTGGGGTACACCGGGGAGCTGTTTTTT
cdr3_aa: CAISEPLGYTGELFF

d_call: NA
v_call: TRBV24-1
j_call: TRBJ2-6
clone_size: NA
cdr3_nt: TGTGCCACCAGTGACGGGGCCGGTGGGGCCAACGTCCTGACTTTC
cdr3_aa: CATSDGAGGANVLTF

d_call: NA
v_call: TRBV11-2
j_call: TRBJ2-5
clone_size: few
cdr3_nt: TGTGCCAGCAGCTTAGGAGGACCGAGAGAGACCCAGTACTTC
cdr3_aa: CASSLGGPRETQYF

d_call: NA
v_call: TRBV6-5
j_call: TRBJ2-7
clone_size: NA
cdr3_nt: TGTGCCACCAAAGCGAGGGACGAGCAGTACTTC
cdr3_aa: CATKARDEQYF

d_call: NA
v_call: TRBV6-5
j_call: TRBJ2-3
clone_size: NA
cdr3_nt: TGTGCCAGCAGTTACACGCAGGGAACGCAGTATTTT
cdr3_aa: CASSYTQGTQYF

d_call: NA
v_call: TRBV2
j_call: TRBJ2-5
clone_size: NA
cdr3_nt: TGTGCCAGCAACCGGTTCGGGGAAGAGACCCAGTACTTC
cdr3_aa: CASNRFGEETQYF

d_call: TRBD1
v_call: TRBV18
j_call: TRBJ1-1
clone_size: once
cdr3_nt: TGTGCCAGCTCAACACAGGGGGACGCTTTCTTT
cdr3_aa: CASSTQGDAFF

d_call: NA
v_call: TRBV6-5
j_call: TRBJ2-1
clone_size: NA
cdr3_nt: TGTGCCAGCGCCCCCTGGAGGCTGGATGAGCAGTTCTTC
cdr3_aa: CASAPWRLDEQFF

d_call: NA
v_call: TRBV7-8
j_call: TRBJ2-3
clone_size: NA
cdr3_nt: TGTGCCAGCAGCCCTCCAGGGGCAGATACGCAGTATTTT
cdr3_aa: CASSPPGADTQYF

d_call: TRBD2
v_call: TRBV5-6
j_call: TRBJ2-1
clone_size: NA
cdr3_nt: TGTGCCAGCAGCTTGGAGCTAGCGGGATCCTACAATGAGCAGTTCTTC
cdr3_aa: CASSLELAGSYNEQFF

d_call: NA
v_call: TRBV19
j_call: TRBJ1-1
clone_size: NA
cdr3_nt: TGTGCCAGTAGTCAACGGGAGGGGCAGGGGAACACTGAAGCTTTCTTT
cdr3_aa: CASSQREGQGNTEAFF

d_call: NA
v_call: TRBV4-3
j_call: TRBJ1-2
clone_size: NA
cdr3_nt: TGCGCCAGCAGCCCCGTAGGGGAGGGGAACTATGGCTACACCTTC
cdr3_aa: CASSPVGEGNYGYTF

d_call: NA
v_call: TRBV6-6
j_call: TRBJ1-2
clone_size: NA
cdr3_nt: TGTGCCAGCACCCTTGGGGTCTACTATGGCTACACCTTC
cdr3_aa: CASTLGVYYGYTF

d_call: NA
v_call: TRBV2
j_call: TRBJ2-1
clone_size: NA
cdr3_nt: TGTGCCTCTCAGGCCGGGACCCCGACGGGTGAGCAGTTCTTC
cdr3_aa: CASQAGTPTGEQFF

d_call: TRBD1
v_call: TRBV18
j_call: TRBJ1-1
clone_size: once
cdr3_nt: TGTGCCAGCTCACCGGGGGACAGGGGGCAAAGGAACACTGAAGCTTTCTTT
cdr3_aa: CASSPGDRGQRNTEAFF

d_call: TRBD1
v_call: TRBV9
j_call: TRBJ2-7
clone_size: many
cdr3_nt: TGTGCCAGCAGCGTATCGGAACAGGGGCTTCGGGAGCAGTACTTC
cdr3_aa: CASSVSEQGLREQYF

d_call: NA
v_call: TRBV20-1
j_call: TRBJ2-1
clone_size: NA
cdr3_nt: TGCAGTGCTACCCCTGGGTATGAGCAGTTCTTC
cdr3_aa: CSATPGYEQFF

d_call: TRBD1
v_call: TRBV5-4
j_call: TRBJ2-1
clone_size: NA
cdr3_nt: TGTGCCAGCAGCCCGACGTTTTCCGGGACAGGGGTAAATGAGCAGTTCTTC
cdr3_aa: CASSPTFSGTGVNEQFF

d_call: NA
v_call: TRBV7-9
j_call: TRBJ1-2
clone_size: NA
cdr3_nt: TGTGCCGGACTGAATTACGGGTCCTATGGCTACACCTTC
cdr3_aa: CAGLNYGSYGYTF

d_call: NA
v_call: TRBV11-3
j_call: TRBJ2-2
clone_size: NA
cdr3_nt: TGTGCCAGCAGCTTAGGGACGGCGAACACCGGGGAGCTGTTTTTT
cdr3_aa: CASSLGTANTGELFF

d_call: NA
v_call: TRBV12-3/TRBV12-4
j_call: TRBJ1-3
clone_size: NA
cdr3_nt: TGTGCCAGCGGAATACAGGGAAACACCATATATTTT
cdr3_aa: CASGIQGNTIYF

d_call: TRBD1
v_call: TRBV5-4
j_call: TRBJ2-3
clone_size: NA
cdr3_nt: TGTGCCAGCAGCGAGGACAGGTCAGGGACGCAGTATTTT
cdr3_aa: CASSEDRSGTQYF

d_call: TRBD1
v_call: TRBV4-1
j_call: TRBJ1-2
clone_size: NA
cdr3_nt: TGCGCCAGCAGCCTAAACAAAGACAGGGGCTATGGCTACACCTTC
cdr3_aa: CASSLNKDRGYGYTF

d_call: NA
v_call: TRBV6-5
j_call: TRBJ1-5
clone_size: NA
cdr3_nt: TGTGCCAGCAGTCGACTGGGAAATAGCAATCAGCCCCAGCATTTT
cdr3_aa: CASSRLGNSNQPQHF

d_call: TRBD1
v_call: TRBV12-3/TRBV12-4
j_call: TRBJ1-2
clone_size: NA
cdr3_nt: TGTGCCAGCAGTTTAGGGACAGGGGGGGGCTACACCTTC
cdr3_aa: CASSLGTGGGYTF

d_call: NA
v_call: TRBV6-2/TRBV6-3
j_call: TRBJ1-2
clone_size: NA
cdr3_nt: TGTGCCAGCAGTCCAAGCAACGCAGGGTCCCGGGGCTACACCTTC
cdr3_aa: CASSPSNAGSRGYTF

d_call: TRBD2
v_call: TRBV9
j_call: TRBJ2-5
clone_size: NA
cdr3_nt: TGTGCCAGCAGCGGGGGGCTGAGGACTAGCGGGACTCAAGAGACCCAGTACTTC
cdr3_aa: CASSGGLRTSGTQETQYF

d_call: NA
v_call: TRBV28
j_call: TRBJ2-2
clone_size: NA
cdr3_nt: TGTGCCACCCGGGGCACCGGGGAGCTGTTTTTT
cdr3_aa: CATRGTGELFF

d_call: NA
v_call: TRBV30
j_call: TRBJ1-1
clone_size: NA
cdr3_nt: TGTGCCTGGAGTGCCGGTTGGGGAGGGACTGAAGCTTTCTTT
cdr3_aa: CAWSAGWGGTEAFF

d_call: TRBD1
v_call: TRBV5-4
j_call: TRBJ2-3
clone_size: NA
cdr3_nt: TGTGCCAGCAGCTTGGGGGACAGGGGGACAGATACGCAGTATTTT
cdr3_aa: CASSLGDRGTDTQYF

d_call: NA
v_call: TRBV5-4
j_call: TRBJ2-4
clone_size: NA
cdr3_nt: TGTGCCAGCAGCTCATCAGACAGGCTAGCCAAAAACATTCAGTACTTC
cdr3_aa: CASSSSDRLAKNIQYF

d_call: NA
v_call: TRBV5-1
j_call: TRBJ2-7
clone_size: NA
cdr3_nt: TGCGCCAGCAGCTCGACCTCCTACGAGCAGTACTTC
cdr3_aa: CASSSTSYEQYF

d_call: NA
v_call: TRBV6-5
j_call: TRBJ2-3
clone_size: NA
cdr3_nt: TGTGCCGCAGGGGTCGAGACGCAGTATTTT
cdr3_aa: CAAGVETQYF

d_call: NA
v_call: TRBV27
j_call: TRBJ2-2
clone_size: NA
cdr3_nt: TGTGCCAGCAGTTTACTAGGACAGACGAACACCGGGGAGCTGTTTTTT
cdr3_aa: CASSLLGQTNTGELFF

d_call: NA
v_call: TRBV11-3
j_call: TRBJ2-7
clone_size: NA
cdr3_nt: TGTGCCAGCAGCCTCAGGGGAAGCTACGAGCAGTACTTC
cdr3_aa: CASSLRGSYEQYF

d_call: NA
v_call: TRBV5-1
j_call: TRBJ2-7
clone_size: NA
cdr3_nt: TGCGCCAGCAGCCATACGCCGAGCGGTCTCTACGAGCAGTACTTC
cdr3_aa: CASSHTPSGLYEQYF

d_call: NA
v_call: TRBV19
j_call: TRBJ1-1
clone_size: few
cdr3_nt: TGTGCCAGTAGTATAGGGGCGGGTACTGAAGCTTTCTTT
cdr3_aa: CASSIGAGTEAFF

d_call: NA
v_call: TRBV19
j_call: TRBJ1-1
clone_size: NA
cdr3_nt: TGTGCCAGTAGTCCCGCCCTTTCCGGGGTAACTGAAGCTTTCTTT
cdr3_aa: CASSPALSGVTEAFF

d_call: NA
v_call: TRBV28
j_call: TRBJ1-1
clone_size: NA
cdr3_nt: TGTGCCAGCAGTTTAAGGACCGCCACTGAAGCTTTCTTT
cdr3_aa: CASSLRTATEAFF

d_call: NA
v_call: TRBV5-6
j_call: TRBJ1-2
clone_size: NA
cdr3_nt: TGTGCCAGCAGCTTGGCGACAGCTAACTATGGCTACACCTTC
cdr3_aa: CASSLATANYGYTF

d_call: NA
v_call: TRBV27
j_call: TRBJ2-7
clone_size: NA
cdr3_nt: TGTGCCAGCAGTGGAACAGGGCCCACCTACGAGCAGTACTTC
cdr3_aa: CASSGTGPTYEQYF